This TCR beta chain was identified in a study of CDR3 diversity in severe acne. Using its own MiXCR run on the PCR reads, TCRdb lists one record per CDR3 protein. The table lists about 84,000 distinct CDR3 sequences, under 60% of them singletons. This clonotype was detected once. At one end the junction does not follow the germline gene, possibly because of a read error. Germline CDR1 GTSNPN, CDR2 SVGIG (reference sequence). This CDR3 has 11 amino acids. The TCR was taken from a male donor in good health, without acne. What was sequenced was blood. The chain links TRBV30 to TRBJ2-7; D tentatively reads TRBD1 or TRBD2 (5 bases each). The CDR3 here is CAWREGGHSHF. For the CDR3, the DNA is TGTGCCTGGAGAGAAGGAGGACATTCGCACTTC.